This T cell receptor beta chain was found in a study of blood T cell repertoires in COVID-19. In germline, CDR1 is SQVTM, CDR2 ANQGSEA. Trimming took 0 bases from V and 10 from J, leaving 11 bases between them. This CDR3 has 12 amino acids. Only one count was recorded for this clone. Some clones are missing from TCRdb's copy, which holds only in-frame ones; the method was immunoSEQ multiplex PCR. The sample lists roughly 100,000 clones, approximately 86% occurring once. The material sequenced was peripheral blood. The V and J genes are TRBV29-1 and TRBJ2-3, with unresolved D. The clonotype originates from a human donor in a cohort sampled during active COVID-19. CDR3 DNA: TGCAGCGTTGAAGATCCAGGATACCCGCAGTATTTT. This sequence encodes CSVEDPGYPQYF.